These 15 T cell receptor beta chains share one sample of origin, sequenced in a study of T cells in tumors after PD-1 blockade (dated by TCRdb to about 2019). The protocol used for the library was the immunoSEQ multiplex PCR assay. Not all clones reach the TCRdb copy of this immuneACCESS table, which keeps in-frame sequences only. Checked studies attribute under half of the gap to unresolved V genes and leave the rest unexplained. Recorded for this sample are tens of thousands of clones; approximately 78% of them occurred a single time. In total, the top ten clones hold 26% of the sample. In light of the paper, this sample's time point label describes: before anti-PD-1 therapy. Sequencing used PBMCs, obtained before anti-PD-1 treatment. The receptors derive from a human donor with basal cell carcinoma.

This clone has only a few counts. The gene calls are TRBV19 and TRBJ2-6; D is undetermined. The germline V gene has CDR1 LNHDA and CDR2 SQIVND (reference sequence). This CDR3 has 15 amino acids. V was cut by 5 bases and J by 3 bases, with 11 bases left in between. The CDR3 region is CASSVRAGGANVLTF. DNA for the CDR3: TGTGCCAGTAGTGTCCGGGCTGGTGGGGCCAACGTCCTGACTTTC.

This clone showed up just a few times. The chain is built from TRBV12-3 or TRBV12-4 and TRBJ1-6, with a weak D call TRBD1 (6 bases). The V and J ends lost 5 bases and 6 bases respectively, with 8 bases between them. The length of the CDR3 is 13 residues. CDR3 loop: CASSRGINSPLHF. In DNA, the CDR3 is TGTGCCAGCAGTAGGGGGATTAATTCACCCCTCCACTTT.

The chain carries TRBV4-2 and TRBJ2-1; 7 positions agree with TRBD2. The CDR3 is 15 amino acids. The ends lost 4 bases at V and 6 bases at J; junction bases unmatched: 9. Germline V lookup: CDR1 LGHNA, CDR2 YNFKEQ. The CDR3 coding sequence is TGTGCCAGCAGCCTGCCGGGACTATCTTCCAATGAGCAGTTCTTC. Encoded protein: CASSLPGLSSNEQFF.

The CDR3 coding sequence is TGTGCCAGCAGCTTCGTGGCAGCCCAAGAGACCCAGTACTTC. Translation gives CASSFVAAQETQYF. The genes are TRBV7-2 and TRBJ2-5, with D hard to call. Per the germline V gene, CDR1 is SGHTA and CDR2 is FQGNSA. This CDR3 has 14 amino acids. V was trimmed by 3 bases and J by 1 base, leaving 9 bases between them.

A word on this clone: This CDR3 is also generated by other DNA sequences in the sample. V and J are TRBV7-2 and TRBJ1-5, with 7 bases matching TRBD1. Trimming at V came to 1 base and at J to 6 bases, leaving 6 bases not matched to a gene. Germline V gene lookup returns CDR1 SGHTA and CDR2 FQGNSA. The CDR3 is 15 amino acids. The DNA of the CDR3 is TGTGCCAGCAGCTTAGTGGAGGGGGCGGGTCAGCCCCAGCATTTT. Translated, it gives CASSLVEGAGQPQHF.

The V gene is TRBV19, the J gene TRBJ1-2; tentative D call: TRBD1 (5 bases). The CDR3 totals 15 residues. Germline loops: CDR1 LNHDA, CDR2 SQIVND (reference sequence). Trimming removed 0 bases from V and 8 bases from J, with 16 bases in between. The CDR3 nucleotides are TGTGCCAGTAGTATAGAGTCTGGGCGGGGGAGCGGCTACACCTTC. Encoded protein: CASSIESGRGSGYTF.

V gene TRBV7-6 combines with J gene TRBJ2-5; 10 nucleotides agree with TRBD1. The CDR3 is 17 amino acids. Germline trimming cut 4 bases from V and 5 bases from J; bases unmatched to any gene: 13. Germline V gene lookup returns CDR1 SGHVS and CDR2 FNYEAQ. Written as DNA, the CDR3 is TGTGCCAGCAGCTCCACTCCCGGGACAGGGGTAGGGGAGACCCAGTACTTC. It yields the protein CASSSTPGTGVGETQYF.

The gene calls are TRBV24-1 and TRBJ2-2; 7 bases match TRBD1. The germline gives CDR1 KGHDR, CDR2 SFDVKD. Trimming took 3 bases from V and 6 from J; bases not matched to a gene: 9. This CDR3 is 16 amino acids long. CDR3 in amino acids: CATSDPQGEYAGELFF. The CDR3 DNA reads TGTGCCACCAGTGATCCGCAGGGGGAATATGCCGGGGAGCTGTTTTTT.

This sequence joins TRBV18 and TRBJ2-1; 9 positions match TRBD2. Germline CDR1 is KGHSH and CDR2 is LQKENI. Trimming cost V 0 bases and J 5 bases; bases outside gene matches: 5. The CDR3 length is 16 residues. CDR3 protein: CASSPPVAGANNEQFF. DNA of the CDR3: TGTGCCAGCTCACCACCGGTAGCGGGGGCCAACAATGAGCAGTTCTTC.

The V call is TRBV15, the J call TRBJ1-3; D is unclear. The CDR3 runs 14 residues. V lost 8 bases to trimming and J lost 4 bases, with 15 bases between them. Germline-derived CDR1 and CDR2 are LNHNV and YYDKDF (reference sequence). CDR3 in amino acids: CATQGSAWGNTIYF. Here the CDR3 DNA reads TGTGCCACCCAAGGGTCGGCGTGGGGAAACACCATATATTTT.

The genes are TRBV24-1 and TRBJ2-5; the match to TRBD1 covers 11 bases. V lost 11 bases, J lost 1 base, and 8 bases stayed unmatched. The CDR3 has 15 amino acids. In germline, CDR1 is KGHDR, CDR2 SFDVKD. As DNA, the CDR3 is TGTGCCATCTCCGGGACAGGGGGGTTCCAAGAGACCCAGTACTTC. Protein product: CAISGTGGFQETQYF.

This chain uses TRBV30 with TRBJ2-1; D may be TRBD2 (5 bases). The CDR3 loop spans 14 amino acids. Trimming shortened V by 2 bases and J by 0 bases, and 8 bases separated the two germline ends. Germline CDR1 reads GTSNPN; CDR2 reads SVGIG (reference sequence). The CDR3 spells CAWSKRNSYNEQFF. DNA for the CDR3: TGTGCCTGGAGTAAGCGGAACTCCTACAATGAGCAGTTCTTC. Full variable domain (outside the CDR3, taken from reference TRBV30 and TRBJ2-1): SQTIHQWPATLVQPVGSPLSLECTVEGTSNPNLYWYRQAAGRGLQLLFYSVGIGQISSEVPQNLSASRPQDRQFILSSKKLLLSDSGFYLCAWSKRNSYNEQFFGPGTRLTVL.

This clone occurred a few times. This rearrangement joins TRBV2 to TRBJ2-3; D possibly corresponds to TRBD2 (5 bases). The CDR3 covers 13 residues. Trimming cost V 7 bases and J 0 bases, with 8 bases left between them. Per the germline V gene, CDR1 is SNHLY and CDR2 is FYNNEI. CDR3 sequence: CASNRGSTDTQYF. As DNA, the CDR3 is TGTGCCAGCAATCGCGGGAGCACAGATACGCAGTATTTT.

The rearrangement links TRBV7-3 to TRBJ2-1, with 7 nucleotides matching TRBD2. V was clipped by 5 bases and J by 7 bases; unmatched bases: 11. Germline V lookup: CDR1 SGHTA, CDR2 FQGTGA. The length of the CDR3 is 15 residues. For the CDR3, the DNA is TGTGCCAGCAGCCCATCCGGGGGGTTGGGAAATGAGCAGTTCTTC. It codes for CASSPSGGLGNEQFF. The full variable domain, with the rest looked up from reference TRBV7-3 and TRBJ2-1, is GAGVSQTPSNKVTEKGKYVELRCDPISGHTALYWYRQSLGQGPEFLIYFQGTGAADDSGLPNDRFFAVRPEGSVSTLKIQRTERGDSAVYLCASSPSGGLGNEQFFGPGTRLTVL.

The chain combines TRBV9 with TRBJ1-4, with 8 bases fitting TRBD1. Germline CDR1 and CDR2: SGDLS and YYNGEE. V was clipped by 3 bases and J by 7 bases; unmatched bases: 8. The CDR3 spans 15 residues. The CDR3 DNA is TGTGCCAGCAGCGCATCAGGGGGCAAGGGTGAAAAACTGTTTTTT. Residues: CASSASGGKGEKLFF.